The clone carrying this T cell receptor beta chain occurred many times. Its specificity is not known. The data were obtained in a study of T cells in Graves' hyperthyroidism and ophthalmopathy. Study information: At initial diagnosis, before any treatment had begun, peripheral blood was obtained.

Findings of the study overall: The majority of expanded thyroid clonotypes above 0.001 also appeared in blood.

Newly diagnosed hyperthyroidism, duration under 2 months, in patients aged 18 to 65. PBMCs were collected from an approximately 9 ml volume of fresh peripheral blood. The length of the CDR3 is 14 residues. V was pared by 6 bases and J by 9 bases, with 14 bases of the junction left unmatched. Germline values: CDR1 SGHRS, CDR2 YFSETQ. Authors of the study amplified TCR beta CDR3 regions from RNA transcripts. A first-round RT-PCR of the TCR CDR3 used the HTBI primer set. MiXCR was run by TCRdb on the multiplex PCR reads, yielding one entry per CDR3 protein. The sample consists of around 250,000 distinct CDR3 sequences, roughly 15% of them appearing once.

The sequenced sample consisted of blood. The chain recombines TRBV5-1 with TRBJ1-1; 7 bases fit TRBD1. This clonotype was sampled from a woman in her thirties or forties with Graves' hyperthyroidism that later progressed to Graves' ophthalmopathy. CDR3 coding DNA: TGCGCCAGCAATCGCCACAGGGGACATACCCAAGCTTTCTTT. As protein: CASNRHRGHTQAFF. The full variable domain, its missing parts supplied by reference TRBV5-1 and TRBJ1-1, is KAGVTQTPRYLIKTRGQQVTLSCSPISGHRSVSWYQQTPGQGLQFLFEYFSETQRNKGNFPGRFSGRQFSNSRSEMNVSTLELGDSALYLCASNRHRGHTQAFFGQGTRLTVV.